These 31 T cell receptor beta chains originate from one sample sequenced in a study of OX40 agonist ivuxolimab in advanced cancers. Sequencing was performed with immunoSEQ multiplex PCR; in TCRdb, only in-frame clones are kept and a portion is missing. The data hold approximately 58,000 clones, with 70% to 90% observed a single time. Sample: CD4+ or CD8+ T cells sorted from blood, taken in a trial of the OX40 agonist ivuxolimab. These TCRs come from an adult with an advanced solid tumor such as melanoma, head and neck, liver or kidney cancer.

The rearrangement links TRBV7-2 to TRBJ2-5; weak D call: TRBD1 (6 bases). The end of the DNA is better explained by TRBJ2-7, so the J call may be wrong. There are 12 residues in the CDR3. CDR1 SGHTA and CDR2 FQGNSA come from the germline V gene. In DNA, the CDR3 is TGTGCCAGCAGCTACAGGGTTGGCGAGCAGTACTTC. It is translated as CASSYRVGEQYF.

Only one count was recorded for this clone. V gene TRBV6-5 combines with J gene TRBJ1-1; D is undetermined. Trimming took off 4 bases at V and 2 bases at J, with 8 bases between the two ends. The germline gives CDR1 MNHEY, CDR2 SVGAGI. This CDR3 has 13 residues. This CDR3 reads CASSSYGNTEAFF. Here the CDR3 DNA reads TGTGCCAGCAGTTCCTATGGTAACACTGAAGCTTTCTTT.

In this sample, this clone turned up once. The chain couples TRBV28 to TRBJ2-3, with TRBD1 matching 9 bases. The CDR3 is made up of 17 amino acids. Looked up from germline, CDR1 is MDHEN and CDR2 is SYDVKM. V lost 5 bases and J lost 0; bases outside the gene matches: 9. The CDR3 DNA follows: TGTGCCAGCAGTCCGGCGGGGACAGGGCTGAGCACAGATACGCAGTATTTT. It codes for CASSPAGTGLSTDTQYF.

In its sample, this clone was seen once. The V and J genes are TRBV7-3 and TRBJ2-7, with TRBD1 matching 10 bases. Germline V gene data show CDR1 as SGHTA and CDR2 as FQGTGA. The V and J ends lost 4 bases and 5 bases, in that order; junction bases with no gene match: 2. There are 13 residues in the CDR3. Here the CDR3 reads CASSSGTGDEQYF. The CDR3 bases are TGTGCCAGCAGCTCGGGGACAGGGGACGAGCAGTACTTC.

The CDR3 protein is CASSLYRGQTGREETQYF. For the CDR3, the DNA is TGTGCCAGCAGTTTATATAGGGGACAGACAGGGAGGGAAGAGACCCAGTACTTC. The chain links TRBV28 to TRBJ2-5; D possibly uses TRBD1 or TRBD2 (7 bases each). Trimming cost V 1 base and J 3 bases, with 21 bases left between them. Germline V gene sequence: CDR1 MDHEN, CDR2 SYDVKM. CDR3 length: 18 residues.

The chain joins TRBV2 to TRBJ2-7; tentative D call: TRBD1 (6 bases). The CDR3 extends over 14 amino acids. With 4 bases removed from V and 4 bases from J, the gap between germline ends came to 14 bases. In germline, CDR1 is SNHLY, CDR2 FYNNEI. The CDR3 region is CASSAQGRSYEQYF. DNA for the CDR3: TGTGCCAGCAGTGCCCAGGGGCGATCTTACGAGCAGTACTTC.

V is TRBV28 and J is TRBJ1-1, with a tentative D call TRBD1 (5 bases). The length of the CDR3 is 13 residues. Germline V gene data show CDR1 as MDHEN and CDR2 as SYDVKM. The V end lost 11 bases, the J end lost 5 bases, and 18 bases lay between the germline ends. CDR3 bases: TGTGCCTGCAAAGACAATTGGGGGACTGAAGCTTTCTTT. Protein product: CACKDNWGTEAFF.

The chain combines TRBV5-6 with TRBJ2-1; tentatively, D is TRBD2 (5 bases). Trimming stripped 4 bases from V and 8 bases from J, with 19 bases between. The CDR3 length is 15 residues. Germline-derived CDR1 and CDR2 are SGHDT and YYEEEE. As DNA, the CDR3 is TGTGCCAGCAGCCTTAAATTCGGGGTAGGCTATGAGCAGTTCTTC. This sequence encodes CASSLKFGVGYEQFF.

In this sample, this clone turned up a few times. V gene TRBV7-2 combines with J gene TRBJ1-2; D possibly corresponds to TRBD1 (5 bases). V lost 2 bases to trimming and J lost 7 bases, with 11 bases between them. CDR1 SGHTA and CDR2 FQGNSA come from the germline V gene. CDR3 size: 13 residues. This CDR3 is CASSLWGELGYTF. The DNA of the CDR3 is TGTGCCAGCAGCTTATGGGGGGAGCTTGGCTACACCTTC.

The rearrangement joins TRBV5-1 to TRBJ2-1; 8 nucleotides match TRBD1. Trimming removed 5 bases from V and 2 bases from J; junction bases left unmatched: 6. Germline assignment: CDR1 SGHRS and CDR2 YFSETQ. The CDR3 has 15 residues. The CDR3 reads CASSIGQGPYNEQFF. CDR3 DNA: TGCGCCAGCAGTATCGGACAGGGTCCCTACAATGAGCAGTTCTTC.

As to this clone: At one boundary the junction diverges from the germline segment, which might be a read error. The chain couples TRBV7-9 to TRBJ1-5; perhaps TRBD1 as D (6 bases). Germline assignment: CDR1 SEHNR and CDR2 FQNEAQ (reference sequence). This CDR3 comprises 14 residues. CDR3 amino acids: CASSLEGGKQPQHF. The CDR3 region has the DNA TGTGCCAGCAGCTTAGAGGGGGGCAAACAGCCCCAGCATTTT.

The rearrangement links TRBV7-3 to TRBJ2-3; D possibly corresponds to TRBD2 (6 bases). V dropped 2 bases and J dropped 1 base, with 10 bases sitting between them. Per the germline V gene, CDR1 is SGHTA and CDR2 is FQGTGA. The CDR3 has 15 amino acids. As DNA, the CDR3 is TGTGCCAGCAGCTTACAGTGGGGGGGCACAGATACGCAGTATTTT. This encodes CASSLQWGGTDTQYF.

This chain joins TRBV5-1 and TRBJ2-2; 8 bases align to TRBD1. The CDR3 consists of 15 residues. V was clipped by 6 bases and J by 3 bases; unmatched bases: 7. Germline CDR1 and CDR2: SGHRS and YFSETQ. As DNA, the CDR3 is TGCGCCAGCACCATCGAGGGACAGGACACCGGGGAGCTGTTTTTT. This translates into CASTIEGQDTGELFF.

V and J are TRBV15 and TRBJ2-7; the D gene is possibly TRBD1 (6 bases). In germline, CDR1 is LNHNV, CDR2 YYDKDF (reference sequence). Trimming took 0 bases from V and 5 from J, leaving 11 bases between them. The CDR3 contains 14 residues. CDR3 amino acids: CATSRDRAGDEQYF. DNA for the CDR3: TGTGCCACCAGCAGAGATAGGGCAGGGGACGAGCAGTACTTC.

The V and J genes are TRBV2 and TRBJ1-3, with 10 positions matching TRBD1. The length of the CDR3 is 14 residues. Germline CDR1 reads SNHLY; CDR2 reads FYNNEI. The V gene end was trimmed by 4 bases and the J gene end by 6 bases; junction bases not matched to a gene: 3. The CDR3 DNA sequence: TGTGCCAGCAGTGCCGGGACAGGGGAAAACACCATATATTTT. It codes for CASSAGTGENTIYF. Full variable domain (remainder filled in from reference TRBV2 and TRBJ1-3): EPEVTQTPSHQVTQMGQEVILRCVPISNHLYFYWYRQILGQKVEFLVSFYNNEISEKSEIFDDQFSVERPDGSNFTLKIRSTKLEDSAMYFCASSAGTGENTIYFGEGSWLTVV.

CDR3 loop: CASSLLASTDTQYF. The CDR3, as DNA: TGTGCCAGCAGCTTGTTAGCTAGCACAGATACGCAGTATTTT. The rearrangement uses TRBV5-4 and TRBJ2-3, with no clear D. This CDR3 comprises 14 residues. Germline V gene data show CDR1 as SGHNT and CDR2 as YYREEE (reference sequence). Trimming shortened V by 1 base and J by 0 bases, and 6 bases separated the two germline ends. Together with reference TRBV5-4 and TRBJ2-3, the CDR3 gives the full variable domain: ETGVTQSPTHLIKTRGQQVTLRCSSQSGHNTVSWYQQALGQGPQFIFQYYREEENGRGNFPPRFSGLQFPNYSSELNVNALELDDSALYLCASSLLASTDTQYFGPGTRLTVL.

V is TRBV2 and J is TRBJ2-1, with TRBD2 matching 11 bases. CDR3 length: 15 amino acids. The V and J ends lost 8 bases and 0 bases, in that order; junction bases with no gene match: 3. The germline V gene encodes CDR1 SNHLY and CDR2 FYNNEI. CDR3 residues: CASASGGHSYNEQFF. The CDR3 DNA sequence: TGTGCCAGCGCTAGCGGGGGGCACTCCTACAATGAGCAGTTCTTC.

This clone came up once. The chain links TRBV7-9 to TRBJ2-1; D unclear. The CDR3 length is 15 residues. V was clipped by 5 bases and J by 4 bases, with 15 bases between them. CDR1 is SEHNR and CDR2 is FQNEAQ in the germline V gene (reference sequence). This CDR3 is CASSLDAGPYNEQFF. CDR3 DNA sequence: TGTGCCAGCAGCCTGGACGCCGGGCCTTACAATGAGCAGTTCTTC.

The gene calls are TRBV4-2 and TRBJ1-5; TRBD1 aligns across 10 bases. The CDR3 length is 18 residues. Germline V lookup: CDR1 LGHNA, CDR2 YNFKEQ. Trimming removed 3 bases from V and 3 bases from J; junction bases left unmatched: 11. The DNA of the CDR3 is TGTGCCAGCAGCCACCTTGGGACGACAGGGGGCACCAATCAGCCCCAGCATTTT. This gives the protein CASSHLGTTGGTNQPQHF.

This clone was seen just once. This sequence joins TRBV7-9 and TRBJ2-5; D may be TRBD2 (5 bases). There are 14 residues in the CDR3. V was pared by 1 base and J by 0 bases, with 6 bases between. The germline gives CDR1 SEHNR, CDR2 FQNEAQ (reference sequence). The CDR3: CASSLGTHQETQYF. In DNA, the CDR3 is TGTGCCAGCAGCTTAGGGACTCACCAAGAGACCCAGTACTTC.

This clone was found once. The chain couples TRBV5-1 to TRBJ2-1; 15 bases map to TRBD2. Trimming took 4 bases from V and 1 from J; bases not matched to a gene: 9. The CDR3 extends over 19 amino acids. The germline CDR1 and CDR2 sequences are SGHRS and YFSETQ. The CDR3 nucleotides are TGCGCCAGCAGCGGAGGACTAGCGGGAGGGCCCGAATCCTACAATGAGCAGTTCTTC. Protein: CASSGGLAGGPESYNEQFF.

This rearrangement joins TRBV6-1 to TRBJ2-7; no clear D gene. The germline CDR1 and CDR2 sequences are MNHNS and SASEGT. Trimming shortened V by 4 bases and J by 5 bases, and 12 bases separated the two germline ends. The CDR3 is 13 residues long. CDR3 region: CASSGHYSHEQYF. In DNA, the CDR3 is TGTGCCAGCAGTGGCCATTATAGCCACGAGCAGTACTTC.

The chain carries TRBV4-1 and TRBJ2-7, with D perhaps given as TRBD1 or TRBD2 (5 bases each). The germline CDR1 and CDR2 sequences are MGHRA and YSYEKL. V dropped 3 bases and J dropped 7 bases, with 19 bases sitting between them. This CDR3 region has 15 residues. CDR3 in DNA: TGCGCCAGCAGCCACATAGGGACGACAACGGGGGAGCAGTACTTC. It specifies CASSHIGTTTGEQYF.

This chain connects TRBV5-5 to TRBJ2-3; a possible D gene is TRBD2 (5 bases). This CDR3 contains 14 residues. The germline CDR1 and CDR2 sequences are SGHKS and YYEKEE (reference sequence). Trimming cost V 1 base and J 4 bases, with 10 bases left between them. The CDR3 is CASSLSGSSDTQYF. Here the CDR3 DNA reads TGTGCCAGCAGCTTGAGTGGGAGCTCAGATACGCAGTATTTT.

The rearrangement joins TRBV28 to TRBJ2-6; the D is unclear. Trimming pared 5 bases from V and 0 bases from J, leaving 11 bases between. The CDR3 runs to 16 residues. Per the germline V gene, CDR1 is MDHEN and CDR2 is SYDVKM. The CDR3 sequence is CASSPQQLSGANVLTF. The CDR3 DNA reads TGTGCCAGCAGTCCACAACAGCTCTCTGGGGCCAACGTCCTGACTTTC.

Only a few counts were recorded for this clone. This chain links TRBV19 with TRBJ1-5; D perhaps matches TRBD1 (6 bases). The CDR3 spans 16 residues. CDR1 is LNHDA and CDR2 is SQIVND in the germline V gene (reference sequence). V lost 1 base to trimming and J lost 0 bases, with 10 bases between them. CDR3 nucleotides: TGTGCCAGTAGTATAGTGGGGACATATAGCAATCAGCCCCAGCATTTT. Its translation: CASSIVGTYSNQPQHF.

A single count supports this clone. The CDR3 DNA reads as TGCGCCAGCAGCGAAACTGGACACCAAGAGACCCAGTACTTC. It specifies CASSETGHQETQYF. The chain is built from TRBV5-1 and TRBJ2-5; D gene unclear. Trimming removed 4 bases at V and 0 bases at J, with 10 bases between. Germline CDR1 reads SGHRS; CDR2 reads YFSETQ. The CDR3 loop spans 14 amino acids.

The chain has TRBV9 and TRBJ2-3; D unclear. Trimming removed 2 bases from V and 6 bases from J, with 10 bases in between. Germline CDR1 is SGDLS and CDR2 is YYNGEE. This CDR3 comprises 13 residues. The CDR3 here is CASSVRYGDTQYF. In DNA form, the CDR3 reads TGTGCCAGCAGCGTTCGCTATGGGGATACGCAGTATTTT. Full variable domain (missing parts from reference TRBV9 and TRBJ2-3): DSGVTQTPKHLITATGQRVTLRCSPRSGDLSVYWYQQSLDQGLQFLIQYYNGEERAKGNILERFSAQQFPDLHSELNLSSLELGDSALYFCASSVRYGDTQYFGPGTRLTVL.

This chain uses TRBV5-5 with TRBJ1-2, with D hard to call. Trimming removed 5 bases from V and 4 bases from J, with 9 bases in between. Germline V gene sequence: CDR1 SGHKS, CDR2 YYEKEE (reference sequence). The CDR3 has 12 residues. CDR3 bases: TGTGCCAGCAGTAAAGACGGCTATGGCTACACCTTC. It translates to CASSKDGYGYTF.

In its sample, this clone was seen a few times. The J gene is TRBJ1-1, the V gene TRBV6-1; D is unclear. This CDR3 has 14 residues. V lost 2 bases, J lost 1 base, and 8 bases lay in between. CDR1 and CDR2 from the germline V gene are MNHNS and SASEGT. The DNA for the CDR3 is TGTGCCAGCAGTGAATATTACGGGAACACTGAAGCTTTCTTT. Its protein product is CASSEYYGNTEAFF.

V gene TRBV7-2 combines with J gene TRBJ2-7; 9 bases agree with TRBD1. Trimming at V came to 1 base and at J to 2 bases, leaving 0 bases not matched to a gene. Germline CDR1 is SGHTA and CDR2 is FQGNSA. This CDR3 region has 14 residues. CDR3 coding DNA: TGTGCCAGCAGCTTAGGACAGGGGGCCTACGAGCAGTACTTC. The encoded protein is CASSLGQGAYEQYF. Looking up the rest from reference TRBV7-2 and TRBJ2-7 gives the full variable domain: GAGVSQSPSNKVTEKGKDVELRCDPISGHTALYWYRQSLGQGLEFLIYFQGNSAPDKSGLPSDRFSAERTGGSVSTLTIQRTQQEDSAVYLCASSLGQGAYEQYFGPGTRLTVT.